This T cell receptor beta chain derives from a study of spatial heterogeneity in lung cancer. In this sample, this clonotype turned up a few times. Using its own MiXCR run on the 5' RACE reads, TCRdb lists one record per CDR3 protein. Of tens of thousands of distinct CDR3 sequences listed, 10% to 15% are singletons. Indicated time point: sample taken at primary tumor resection. The study sequenced unsorted whole RNA from tumor, nontumor lung or frozen PBMC. Between the trimmed V and J ends, which lost 3 bases and 7 bases, there was a span of 11 bases. Germline CDR1 is SGHRS and CDR2 is YFSETQ. CDR3 size: 13 residues.

The receptor comes from a male donor with early-stage non-small cell lung cancer. The V and J genes are TRBV5-1 and TRBJ1-5; no reliable D call. Sequenced material: PBMCs, taken at surgery. The CDR3 protein is CASSSISGQPQHF. CDR3 sequence (DNA): TGCGCCAGCAGCTCTATATCGGGGCAGCCCCAGCATTTT.